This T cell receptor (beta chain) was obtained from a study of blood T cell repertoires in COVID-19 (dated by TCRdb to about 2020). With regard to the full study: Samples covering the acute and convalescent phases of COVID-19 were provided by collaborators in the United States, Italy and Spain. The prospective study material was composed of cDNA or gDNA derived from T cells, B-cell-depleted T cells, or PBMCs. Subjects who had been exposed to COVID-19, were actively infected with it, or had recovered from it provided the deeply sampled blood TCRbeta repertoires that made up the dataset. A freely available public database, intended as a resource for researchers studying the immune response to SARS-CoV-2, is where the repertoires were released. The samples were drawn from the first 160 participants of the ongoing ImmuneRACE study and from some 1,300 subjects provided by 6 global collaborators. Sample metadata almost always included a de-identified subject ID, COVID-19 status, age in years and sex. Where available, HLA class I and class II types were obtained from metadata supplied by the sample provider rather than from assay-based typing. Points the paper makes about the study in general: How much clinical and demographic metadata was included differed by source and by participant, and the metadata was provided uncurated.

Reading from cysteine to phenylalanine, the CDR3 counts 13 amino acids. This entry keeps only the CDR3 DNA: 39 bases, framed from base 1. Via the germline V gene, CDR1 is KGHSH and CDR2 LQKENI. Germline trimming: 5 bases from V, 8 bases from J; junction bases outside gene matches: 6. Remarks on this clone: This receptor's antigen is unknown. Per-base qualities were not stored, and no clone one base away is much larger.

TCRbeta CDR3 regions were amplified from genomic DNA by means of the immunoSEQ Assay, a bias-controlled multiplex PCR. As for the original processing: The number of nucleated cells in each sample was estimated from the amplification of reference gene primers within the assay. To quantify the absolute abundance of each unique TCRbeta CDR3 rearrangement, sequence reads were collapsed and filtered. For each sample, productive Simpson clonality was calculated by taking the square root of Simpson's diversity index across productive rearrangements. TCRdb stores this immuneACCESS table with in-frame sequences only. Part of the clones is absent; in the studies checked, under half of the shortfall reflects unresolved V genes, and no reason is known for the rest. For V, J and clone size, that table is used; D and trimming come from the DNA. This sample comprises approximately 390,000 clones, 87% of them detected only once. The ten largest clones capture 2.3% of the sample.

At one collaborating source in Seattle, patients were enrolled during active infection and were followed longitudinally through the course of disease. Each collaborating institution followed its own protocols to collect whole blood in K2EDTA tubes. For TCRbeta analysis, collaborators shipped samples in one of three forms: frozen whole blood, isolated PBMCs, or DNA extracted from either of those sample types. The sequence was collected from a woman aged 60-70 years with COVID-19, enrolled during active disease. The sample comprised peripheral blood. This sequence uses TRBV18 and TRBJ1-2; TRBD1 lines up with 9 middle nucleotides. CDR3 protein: CASSTNDRGGYTF. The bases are TGTGCCAGCTCAACTAATGACAGGGGGGGCTACACCTTC. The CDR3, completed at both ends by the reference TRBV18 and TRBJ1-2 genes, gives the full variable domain NAGVMQNPRHLVRRRGQEARLRCSPMKGHSHVYWYRQLPEEGLKFMVYLQKENIIDESGMPKERFSAEFPKEGPSILRIQQVVRGDSAAYFCASSTNDRGGYTFGSGTRLTVV.